This T cell receptor (beta chain) came from a study of T cell responses to AZD1222 COVID-19 vaccine (dated by TCRdb to the early 2020s). Study-level background: TCR sequencing covered over 230 trial participants: nearly 210 given two doses of AZD1222 and 26 given two doses of MenACWY control vaccine. Trial participants were enrolled by age into 18-55, 56-69 and 70-plus year subgroups, with around 140, 26 and 57 TCR-sequenced participants respectively. Study-wide conclusions, independent of this receptor: Participants were mostly white British and included more females than males, and it was suggested by the authors that clonal diversity may have been underestimated. Conclusions about previously exposed vaccinees are limited, since just six AZD1222 recipients were seropositive for SARS-CoV-2 at baseline. The 56-69-year group was small, and its depth increase did not reach significance, likely because of low power. Epitopes outside the regions mutated in the B.1.351 and B.1.1.7 variants were reportedly recognized by nearly half of the unique spike-specific TCRs. No day 14 peak-response samples were available, so repertoires were characterized only after the peak T cell response. A significant rise in spike-specific TCR breadth and depth was observed after two AZD1222 doses relative to day 0 and relative to MenACWY recipients. Vaccine-associated CD4 TCRs spanned the whole spike protein, with dominant responses in regions 160-218 and 743-854.

The time point label, as the study defines it: about 28 days (+/-7) after the second vaccine dose. What the treatment or condition label conveys for this sample: meningococcal conjugate vaccine given as trial control. The vaccinee samples were drawn from two UK trials, COV001 and COV002, one of which was a single-blind randomized controlled phase 2/3 trial testing AZD1222 (ChAdOx1 nCoV-19) in healthy adults. For TCRbeta chain sequencing, PBMC samples from trial participants were taken at day 0 and at day 28 after the second dose. Note on this clone: Its antigen remains undetermined. Per-base qualities were not stored, and no clone one base away is much larger.

The CDR3 sequence holds 17 residues, the cysteine and phenylalanine included. Kept here is only the CDR3 DNA, which spans 51 bases and is read in frame from base 1. CDR1 and CDR2, looked up from the germline V gene, are KGHDR and SFDVKD. A distance of 17 bases separates the germline ends of V and J, which lose 4 bases and 2 bases respectively. The CDR3 regions of human TCRbeta chains were analyzed by immunosequencing. The published analysis was carried out like this. TCRs in the repertoires were matched against a reference library of SARS-CoV-2-specific TCRs that had been generated with the MIRA antigen-specificity platform. Breadth was defined as the fraction of unique TCRs that were SARS-CoV-2-associated, and depth was defined as the fraction of total T cells that were SARS-CoV-2-associated. Each spike-specific TCR was assigned to its reactive spike region and to a CD4 or CD8 class using the MIRA data. Log10-transformed breadth and depth values were compared by one-way ANOVA with Sidak's multiple comparisons tests. As stored in TCRdb, this immuneACCESS dataset retains in-frame rearrangements with V and J assigned. A fraction of the clones does not appear; measured against another copy, unresolved V genes explain less than half of the discrepancy, and the remainder lacks a known reason. V, J and clone size are those of that table, while D and trimming were read from the DNA. The sample records some 80,000 clones, around 89% of which are singletons. Approximately 11% of the sample comes from the top ten.

The sequences come from peripheral blood, collected 28 days after the second dose of the MenACWY control vaccine. The chain is encoded by TRBV24-1 joined to TRBJ1-5; the D gene is possibly TRBD1, with 5 bases matching. This clonotype was sampled from an adult who received the MenACWY meningococcal vaccine as a control. The CDR3 protein is CATSDHETQGGNQPQHF. The bases read TGTGCCACCAGTGACCACGAAACCCAAGGGGGCAATCAGCCCCAGCATTTT.